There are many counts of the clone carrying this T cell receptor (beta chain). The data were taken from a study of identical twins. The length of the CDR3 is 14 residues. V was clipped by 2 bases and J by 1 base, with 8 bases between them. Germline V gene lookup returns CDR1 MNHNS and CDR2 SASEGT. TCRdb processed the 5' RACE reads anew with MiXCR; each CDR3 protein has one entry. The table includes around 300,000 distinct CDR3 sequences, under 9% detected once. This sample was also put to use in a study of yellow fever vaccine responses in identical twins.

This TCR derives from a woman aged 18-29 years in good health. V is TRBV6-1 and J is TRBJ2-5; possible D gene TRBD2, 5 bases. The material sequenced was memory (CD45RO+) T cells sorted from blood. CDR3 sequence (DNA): TGTGCCAGCAGTGAATACGGGATCCAAGAGACCCAGTACTTC. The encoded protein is CASSEYGIQETQYF.